Below, 31 T cell receptor beta chains from the same sample are listed, as sequenced in a study of blood T cell repertoires in COVID-19 (dated by TCRdb to the early 2020s). To prepare the library, the immunoSEQ multiplex PCR assay was applied. Not all clones reach the TCRdb copy of this immuneACCESS table, which keeps in-frame sequences only. Checked studies attribute under half of the gap to unresolved V genes and leave the rest unexplained. A total of 100,000 to 150,000 clones appear in this sample, over 75% of them only once. Over 9.5% of the sample belongs to the ten largest clones. The sequencing input was peripheral blood. These receptors originate from a man aged 55-75 years with acute or convalescent COVID-19.

The chain uses TRBV11-2 and TRBJ2-3; no reliable D call. CDR3 length: 15 residues. Germline-derived CDR1 and CDR2 are SGHAT and FQNNGV. The V gene lost 1 base and the J gene lost 0 bases, with 8 bases spanning the gap. The CDR3 sequence: CASSLGVGSTDTQYF. The DNA of the CDR3 is TGTGCCAGCAGCTTAGGGGTCGGGAGCACAGATACGCAGTATTTT.

The sample holds a few counts of this clone. This chain connects TRBV19 to TRBJ2-2; D gene uncertain. Trimming took off 5 bases at V and 8 bases at J, with 6 bases between the two ends. The CDR3 spans 11 residues. Germline V CDR1 and CDR2: LNHDA, SQIVND (reference sequence). The chain's CDR3 is CASSALGELFF. The CDR3 DNA sequence: TGTGCCAGTAGTGCGCTAGGGGAGCTGTTTTTT.

The rearrangement joins TRBV7-9 to TRBJ1-1; 8 bases map to TRBD1. V was clipped by 1 base and J by 1 base; unmatched bases: 2. Looked up from germline, CDR1 is SEHNR and CDR2 is FQNEAQ (reference sequence). This CDR3 region has 15 residues. The CDR3 region is CASSLGTGKNTEAFF. CDR3 DNA: TGTGCCAGCAGCTTAGGGACAGGGAAGAACACTGAAGCTTTCTTT.

CDR3 DNA: TGTGCCAGCAGCCAAGGACTAGCGGGAGAATACGAGCAGTACTTC. It is translated as CASSQGLAGEYEQYF. V gene TRBV3-1 (or the pseudogene TRBV3-2) combines with J gene TRBJ2-7, with 12 bases lining up with TRBD2. The CDR3 totals 15 residues. V was pared by 1 base and J by 4 bases, with 2 bases of the junction left unmatched. The germline gives CDR1 LGHDT, CDR2 YNNKEL (reference sequence).

This chain joins TRBV28 and TRBJ2-7; 8 bases fit TRBD2. The CDR3 has 15 residues. From germline, CDR1 is MDHEN and CDR2 SYDVKM. The J segment lost 4 bases and the V segment lost 7 bases, leaving 12 bases of the junction unmatched. The CDR3 sequence: CASTDTGTRIYEQYF. The CDR3 DNA is TGTGCCAGCACTGATACCGGGACTAGGATTTACGAGCAGTACTTC.

This sequence joins TRBV24-1 and TRBJ2-7; perhaps TRBD1 as D (5 bases). Trimming left V 5 bases short and J 5 bases short, with 12 bases between. Germline V lookup: CDR1 KGHDR, CDR2 SFDVKD. The CDR3 extends over 13 amino acids. This CDR3 is CATSVGVGDEQYF. In DNA form, the CDR3 reads TGTGCCACCAGTGTAGGGGTGGGCGACGAGCAGTACTTC.

The rearrangement joins TRBV10-3 to TRBJ1-2, with a weak D call TRBD1 (6 bases). Germline assignment: CDR1 ENHRY and CDR2 SYGVKD. This CDR3 spans 15 amino acids. Trimming shortened V by 0 bases and J by 4 bases, and 12 bases separated the two germline ends. CDR3 amino acids: CAISESGIGGYGYTF. CDR3 sequence (DNA): TGTGCCATCAGTGAGTCCGGAATAGGGGGCTATGGCTACACCTTC.

J is TRBJ2-1 and V is TRBV15, with TRBD2 identical over 8 bases. The CDR3 runs to 18 residues. Per the germline V gene, CDR1 is LNHNV and CDR2 is YYDKDF (reference sequence). V lost 4 bases to trimming and J lost 8 bases; unmatched junction nucleotides: 19. CDR3 DNA sequence: TGTGCCACCAGCACACGAACTTTCGGACTAGCTGGTAGGGATGAGCAGTTCTTC. Its protein product is CATSTRTFGLAGRDEQFF.

This chain links TRBV6-2 or TRBV6-3 with TRBJ1-5, with a possible D match to TRBD1 (5 bases). Germline CDR1 reads MNHEY; CDR2 reads SVGEGT. The CDR3 contains 15 residues. Between the trimmed V and J ends, which lost 0 bases and 6 bases, there was a span of 12 bases. The CDR3 spells CASSYSDNGPQPQHF. CDR3 nucleotide sequence: TGTGCCAGCAGTTACTCGGACAACGGGCCTCAGCCCCAGCATTTT.

The V gene is TRBV28, the J gene TRBJ1-2; D is perhaps TRBD1 (5 bases). This CDR3 region has 13 residues. The V end was cut by 2 bases, the J end by 4 bases, with 8 bases between. Looked up from germline, CDR1 is MDHEN and CDR2 is SYDVKM. The CDR3 region has the DNA TGTGCCAGCAGTTTACCAGGGATCTATGGCTACACCTTC. It encodes CASSLPGIYGYTF.

V is TRBV19 and J is TRBJ2-2; 7 bases agree with TRBD1. Germline lookup yields CDR1 LNHDA and CDR2 SQIVND (reference sequence). V shed 6 bases and J 0 bases; nucleotides not matched to a gene: 4. This CDR3 is built from 15 residues. The CDR3 spells CASRNRGANTGELFF. CDR3 in DNA: TGTGCCAGTAGAAACAGGGGCGCGAACACCGGGGAGCTGTTTTTT.

This clone was picked up many times. The chain is built from TRBV27 and TRBJ2-3, with a possible D match to TRBD2 (5 bases). V lost 0 bases, J lost 6 bases, and 10 bases lay in between. CDR3 size: 14 residues. CDR1 and CDR2 from the germline V gene are MNHEY and SMNVEV (reference sequence). As DNA, the CDR3 is TGTGCCAGCAGTTTATCGTCTAGCCTCGATACGCAGTATTTT. The encoded protein is CASSLSSSLDTQYF.

V and J are TRBV4-2 and TRBJ2-1; 7 bases are a match to TRBD1. The CDR3 covers 16 residues. The ends lost 7 bases at V and 2 bases at J; junction bases unmatched: 11. From germline, CDR1 is LGHNA and CDR2 YNFKEQ. The CDR3 coding sequence is TGTGCCAGCACCCGAGAATGGGACAGCACCTACAATGAGCAGTTCTTC. It translates to CASTREWDSTYNEQFF.

The chain is built from TRBV5-4 and TRBJ1-2; a possible D gene is TRBD1 (6 bases). Looked up from germline, CDR1 is SGHNT and CDR2 is YYREEE (reference sequence). This CDR3 contains 13 residues. Trimming took off 4 bases at V and 7 bases at J, with 14 bases between the two ends. The CDR3 region is CASSGGGGSGYTF. For the CDR3, the DNA is TGTGCCAGCAGCGGCGGGGGGGGCTCTGGCTACACCTTC.

The chain recombines TRBV10-3 with TRBJ2-7; TRBD2 aligns across 8 bases. Germline lookup yields CDR1 ENHRY and CDR2 SYGVKD. This CDR3 is 14 amino acids long. Trimming at V came to 7 bases and at J to 6 bases, leaving 11 bases not matched to a gene. The CDR3 coding sequence is TGTGCCATCAATGAAGGACTAGCCCCACTCGAGCAGTACTTC. It yields the protein CAINEGLAPLEQYF.

V gene TRBV5-1 combines with J gene TRBJ1-5; weak D call: TRBD1 (6 bases). This CDR3 region has 15 residues. Trimming took off 4 bases at V and 3 bases at J, with 14 bases between the two ends. Germline V lookup: CDR1 SGHRS, CDR2 YFSETQ. CDR3 in amino acids: CASSNGTLSNQPQHF. CDR3 nucleotide sequence: TGCGCCAGCAGCAACGGGACACTTTCCAATCAGCCCCAGCATTTT.

This chain joins TRBV28 and TRBJ2-7, with TRBD1 matching over 10 bases. J lost 6 bases, V lost 6 bases, and 17 bases had no gene match. Germline assignment: CDR1 MDHEN and CDR2 SYDVKM. The CDR3 consists of 17 residues. This CDR3 reads CASSPFAGTGVVSEQYF. The CDR3 DNA reads TGTGCCAGCAGCCCATTCGCAGGGACAGGGGTAGTCAGCGAGCAGTACTTC.

The chain couples TRBV29-1 to TRBJ2-7, with D possibly matching TRBD2 (6 bases). This CDR3 is 11 amino acids long. Trimming took 4 bases from V and 7 from J, leaving 11 bases between them. Germline V gene sequence: CDR1 SQVTM, CDR2 ANQGSEA. The CDR3 DNA reads as TGCAGCGTTGGGGCGGCGGGGGAGCAGTACTTC. Its translation: CSVGAAGEQYF.

The table lists this clone with a count of one. The chain joins TRBV2 to TRBJ1-5, with 8 positions matching TRBD1. The CDR3 covers 15 residues. Germline CDR1 SNHLY, CDR2 FYNNEI. Trimming removed 5 bases from V and 1 base from J; junction bases left unmatched: 4. CDR3 bases: TGTGCCAGCAGTTTCCAGGGGGCCAGCAATCAGCCCCAGCATTTT. This gives the protein CASSFQGASNQPQHF.

The CDR3 DNA sequence: TGTGCCAGCAGCTTCGAGCGACTCCTCACCGGGGAGCTGTTTTTT. Translated: CASSFERLLTGELFF. This chain joins TRBV7-2 and TRBJ2-2; no clear D gene. This CDR3 contains 15 residues. The V gene lost 3 bases and the J gene lost 4 bases, with 12 bases spanning the gap. Per the germline V gene, CDR1 is SGHTA and CDR2 is FQGNSA.

The V call is TRBV28, the J call TRBJ1-2; TRBD1 might be the D (5 bases). Trimming left V 7 bases short and J 0 bases short, with 9 bases between. The germline gives CDR1 MDHEN, CDR2 SYDVKM. The CDR3 loop spans 13 amino acids. The CDR3 sequence: CASTWGANYGYTF. Written as DNA, the CDR3 is TGTGCCAGCACCTGGGGGGCTAACTATGGCTACACCTTC.

V gene TRBV7-2 combines with J gene TRBJ2-7; 7 nucleotides align to TRBD1. Losses at the gene ends were 5 bases for V and 3 bases for J; bases not matched to a gene: 7. Germline-derived CDR1 and CDR2 are SGHTA and FQGNSA. This CDR3 comprises 14 residues. This CDR3 reads CASSIRQGYYEQYF. The CDR3 nucleotides are TGTGCCAGCAGCATCCGACAGGGATACTACGAGCAGTACTTC.

This clone was recorded once. The chain is built from TRBV2 and TRBJ1-6; possibly TRBD1 for D (5 bases). The CDR3 has 14 residues. The V gene's germline CDR1 is SNHLY and CDR2 FYNNEI. The V end was cut by 6 bases, the J end by 0 bases, with 6 bases between. This CDR3 is CASRDSSYNSPLHF. For the CDR3, the DNA is TGTGCCAGCAGAGACAGCTCCTATAATTCACCCCTCCACTTT.

The V gene is TRBV27, the J gene TRBJ1-1, with 8 bases identical to TRBD1. The CDR3 is 21 residues long. The V segment lost 0 bases and the J segment 0 bases; nucleotides outside the gene matches: 18. Germline V gene data show CDR1 as MNHEY and CDR2 as SMNVEV (reference sequence). The CDR3 sequence: CASSLSYGRQGAVGMNTEAFF. CDR3 DNA sequence: TGTGCCAGCAGTTTATCTTATGGTCGGCAGGGGGCGGTGGGTATGAACACTGAAGCTTTCTTT.

The V call is TRBV19, the J call TRBJ1-2; D perhaps matches TRBD1 (6 bases). V was pared by 11 bases and J by 0 bases, with 10 bases between. Germline V gene lookup returns CDR1 LNHDA and CDR2 SQIVND (reference sequence). The CDR3 is made up of 12 amino acids. CDR3 DNA: TGTGCCGGATGGACAGCTAACTATGGCTACACCTTC. This gives the protein CAGWTANYGYTF.

This clone was seen a single time. The chain carries TRBV23-1 and TRBJ2-5, with a possible D match to TRBD2 (6 bases). TRBV23-1 falls under the ORF class, with uncertain function. This CDR3 has 16 residues. V was shortened by 4 bases and J by 0 bases, with 15 bases between the two germline ends. The DNA for the CDR3 is TGCGCCAGCAGTCGCGATCAGGGAGGCCACCAAGAGACCCAGTACTTC. Translated: CASSRDQGGHQETQYF.

V is TRBV3-1 (or the pseudogene TRBV3-2) and J is TRBJ2-3; 7 bases fit TRBD2. This CDR3 spans 15 amino acids. The J segment lost 5 bases and the V segment lost 1 base, leaving 6 bases of the junction unmatched. Germline loops: CDR1 LGHDT, CDR2 YNNKEL (reference sequence). The CDR3 coding sequence is TGTGCCAGCAGCCAAGGGTTGGTAGCGGGAGATACGCAGTATTTT. Translation: CASSQGLVAGDTQYF.

This clone was seen a few times. The chain carries TRBV10-2 and TRBJ2-5; 10 bases align to TRBD1. Germline CDR1 reads WSHSY; CDR2 reads SAAADI. V trimming: 3 bases; J trimming: 5 bases; junction bases outside the gene matches: 6. The CDR3 consists of 15 residues. CDR3 protein: CASSDRDRGVETQYF. The CDR3, as DNA: TGCGCCAGCAGTGACCGGGACAGGGGCGTGGAGACCCAGTACTTC.

This clone was observed a single time. The chain has TRBV9 and TRBJ1-6, with TRBD1 matching 10 bases. Germline CDR1 reads SGDLS; CDR2 reads YYNGEE. The CDR3 runs 16 residues. With V trimmed by 4 bases and J by 8 bases, 9 bases remained unmatched. DNA of the CDR3: TGTGCCAGCAGCACCGCCCCCGGGACAGGGGATTCACCCCTCCACTTT. This encodes CASSTAPGTGDSPLHF.

The V and J genes are TRBV6-2 or TRBV6-3 and TRBJ1-2; TRBD1 aligns across 8 bases. Trimming removed 6 bases from V and 4 bases from J; junction bases left unmatched: 4. Germline loops: CDR1 MNHEY, CDR2 SVGEGT. The CDR3 sequence is 13 residues long. In DNA, the CDR3 is TGTGCCAGCAGCACGACAGGGGTCTATGGCTACACCTTC. It is translated as CASSTTGVYGYTF.

The chain joins TRBV30 to TRBJ2-5; 10 positions agree with TRBD1. CDR3 length equals 15 residues. With V trimmed by 3 bases and J by 4 bases, 8 bases remained unmatched. Per germline, CDR1 GTSNPN and CDR2 SVGIG (reference sequence). CDR3 residues: CAWSRDRGIGETQYF. The CDR3 coding sequence is TGTGCCTGGAGCAGGGACAGGGGAATCGGAGAGACCCAGTACTTC. Drawing the rest from reference TRBV30 and TRBJ2-5, the complete variable domain is SQTIHQWPATLVQPVGSPLSLECTVEGTSNPNLYWYRQAAGRGLQLLFYSVGIGQISSEVPQNLSASRPQDRQFILSSKKLLLSDSGFYLCAWSRDRGIGETQYFGPGTRLLVL.